The sequence of this T cell receptor beta chain was determined in a study of cytomegalovirus exposure and HLA in healthy donors. Trimming at V came to 5 bases and at J to 4 bases, leaving 6 bases not matched to a gene. This CDR3 has 14 amino acids. Germline loops: CDR1 MNHEY, CDR2 SVGAGI. Findings of the study overall: Using a false discovery rate of 0.05, a later analysis showed that 16,951 TCR beta sequences were associated with HLA alleles. A few CMV-associated chains proved CMV antigen-specific in vitro. Several of the most significant clusters were apparently associated with common viral pathogens in a later analysis.

This clone was counted only a few times. Antigen: not known. 60 Vbeta and 13 Jbeta primers were used in PCR. Using immunoSEQ multiplex PCR, the repertoire was profiled, and TCRdb retains in-frame clones only, with some absent. Here the sample spans about 180,000 clones, 77% being singletons. This chain links TRBV6-5 with TRBJ1-2; 8 nucleotides match TRBD1. The sample comprised PBMCs. The TCR sequence derives from a woman in her sixties or seventies in good health and CMV-seropositive. As DNA, the CDR3 is TGTGCCAGCAGTCCCGAAGACAGGGGCTATGGCTACACCTTC. Translation gives CASSPEDRGYGYTF.